This T cell receptor (beta chain) was documented in a study of CD8+CD57+ T cells in acquired aplastic anemia. Overall study: Each DNA sample taken from sorted CD4+ and CD8+ cells came to around 2.9 ug on average. Study results and limitations: Patients and controls were found to share around 30 CD8+ CDR3 sequences. Simpson's diversity of CD8+ cells was not significantly different in patients compared with controls.

Concerning this clonotype itself: Antigen specificity is unknown. Germline is not matched at one junction end, which may reflect a read error.

Template material for TCR beta VDJ and CDR3 profiling consisted of genomic DNA. Via MiXCR, TCRdb re-called the reads, giving one row per CDR3 protein. The sample lists roughly 260,000 distinct CDR3 sequences, approximately 50% occurring once. All sequencing subjects had displayed CD8+CD57+ cell expansion on flow cytometry. Blood sampling was performed on the patients, and none of them had received therapy by then. The CDR3 runs 15 residues. Germline V gene data show CDR1 as SEHNR and CDR2 as FQNEAQ (reference sequence). The receptor was derived from a human donor with aplastic anemia. The sample consisted of sorted CD4+, CD8+, or CD8+CD57+ T cells (not recorded which) from PBMCs. The chain couples TRBV7-9 to TRBJ1-2; no clear D. CDR3 nucleotide sequence: TGCGCCAGCAGCTTGGAACTCCTTAACCCCTATGGCTACACCTTC. Translation: CASSLELLNPYGYTF. The full variable domain, in which reference TRBV7-9 and TRBJ1-2 provide the parts outside the CDR3, is DTGVSQNPRHKITKRGQNVTFRCDPISEHNRLYWYRQTLGQGPEFLTYFQNEAQLEKSRLLSDRFSAERPKGSFSTLEIQRTEQGDSAMYLCASSLELLNPYGYTFGSGTRLTVV.